One and the same sample provided the 2 T cell receptor beta chains below, sequenced in a study of cytomegalovirus exposure and HLA in healthy donors. Only in-frame clones appear in the TCRdb table, and some are missing; sequencing was by immunoSEQ multiplex PCR. There are roughly 150,000 clones in the sample; approximately 94% occur only once, and approximately 2% lies in the top ten. Sample: PBMCs. The receptors were sampled from a man aged 18 to 29 in good health and CMV-seropositive.

The chain employs TRBV5-1 and TRBJ2-3; 12 positions agree with TRBD2. Unmatched junction bases numbered 2, after V lost 0 bases and J lost 0 bases. The CDR3 is 17 residues long. CDR1 is SGHRS, CDR2 YFSETQ, per germline. In DNA, the CDR3 is TGCGCCAGCAGCTTGGGACTAGCGGGAGTCAGCACAGATACGCAGTATTTT. Translated, it gives CASSLGLAGVSTDTQYF.

V usage is TRBV27 and J usage is TRBJ1-2; TRBD1 matches 12 bases. This CDR3 has 15 residues. Losses at the gene ends were 5 bases for V and 6 bases for J; bases not matched to a gene: 7. CDR1 is MNHEY, CDR2 SMNVEV, per germline (reference sequence). The CDR3, as DNA: TGTGCCAGCAGTCCAGGGACAGGGGGCAGGAATGGCTACACCTTC. Its protein is CASSPGTGGRNGYTF.